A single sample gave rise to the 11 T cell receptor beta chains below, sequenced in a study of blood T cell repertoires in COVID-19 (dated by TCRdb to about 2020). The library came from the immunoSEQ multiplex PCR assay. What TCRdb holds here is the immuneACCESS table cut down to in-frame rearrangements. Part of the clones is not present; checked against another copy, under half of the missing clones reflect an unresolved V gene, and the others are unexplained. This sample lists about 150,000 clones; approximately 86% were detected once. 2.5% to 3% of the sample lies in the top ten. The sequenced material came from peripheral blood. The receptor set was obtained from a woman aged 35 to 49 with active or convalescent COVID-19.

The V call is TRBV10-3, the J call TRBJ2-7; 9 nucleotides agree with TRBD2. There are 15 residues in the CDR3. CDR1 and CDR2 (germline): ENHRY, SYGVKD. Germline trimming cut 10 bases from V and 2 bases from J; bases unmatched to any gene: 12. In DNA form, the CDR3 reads TGTGCCACGAGCTCGGGTGCGGGGGGGACCTACGAGCAGTACTTC. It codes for CATSSGAGGTYEQYF.

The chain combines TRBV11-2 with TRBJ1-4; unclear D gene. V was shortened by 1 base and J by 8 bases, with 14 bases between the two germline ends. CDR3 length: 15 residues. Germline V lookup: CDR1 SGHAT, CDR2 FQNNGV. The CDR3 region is CASSLVAGLVEKLFF. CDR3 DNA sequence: TGTGCCAGCAGCTTAGTGGCGGGGTTGGTAGAAAAACTGTTTTTT.

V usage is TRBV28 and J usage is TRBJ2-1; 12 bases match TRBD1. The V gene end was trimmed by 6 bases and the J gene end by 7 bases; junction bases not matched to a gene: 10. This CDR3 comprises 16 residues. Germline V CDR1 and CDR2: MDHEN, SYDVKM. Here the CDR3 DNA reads TGTGCCAGCAGGGGGGGACAGGGGGCGGTCTATAATGAGCAGTTCTTC. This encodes CASRGGQGAVYNEQFF.

The CDR3 DNA follows: TGTGCCAGCAGTTCGGGACTAGCGGGACGAGGGGAGCTGTTTTTT. Translated, it gives CASSSGLAGRGELFF. This rearrangement joins TRBV11-3 to TRBJ2-2, with TRBD2 matching over 13 bases. The CDR3 totals 15 residues. J was trimmed by 8 bases and V by 6 bases; bases with no gene match: 6. Looked up from germline, CDR1 is SGHNT and CDR2 is YENEEA.

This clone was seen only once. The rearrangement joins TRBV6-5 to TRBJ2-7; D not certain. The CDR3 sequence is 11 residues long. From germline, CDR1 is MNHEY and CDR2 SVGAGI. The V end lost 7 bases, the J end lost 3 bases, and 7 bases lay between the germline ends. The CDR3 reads CASTGDYEQYF. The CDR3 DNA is TGTGCCAGCACAGGCGACTACGAGCAGTACTTC.

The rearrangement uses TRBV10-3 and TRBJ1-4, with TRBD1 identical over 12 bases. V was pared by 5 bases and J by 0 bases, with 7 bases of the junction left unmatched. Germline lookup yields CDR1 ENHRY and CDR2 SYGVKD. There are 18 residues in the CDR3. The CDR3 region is CAISPGTGGQATNEKLFF. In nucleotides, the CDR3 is TGTGCCATCAGTCCCGGGACAGGGGGCCAAGCAACTAATGAAAAACTGTTTTTT.

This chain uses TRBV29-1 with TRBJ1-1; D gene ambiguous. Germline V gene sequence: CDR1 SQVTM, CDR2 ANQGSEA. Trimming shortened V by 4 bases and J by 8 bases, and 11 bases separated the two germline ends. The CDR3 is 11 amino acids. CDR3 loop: CSVGYSREAFF. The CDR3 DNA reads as TGCAGCGTTGGCTACAGCCGAGAAGCTTTCTTT.

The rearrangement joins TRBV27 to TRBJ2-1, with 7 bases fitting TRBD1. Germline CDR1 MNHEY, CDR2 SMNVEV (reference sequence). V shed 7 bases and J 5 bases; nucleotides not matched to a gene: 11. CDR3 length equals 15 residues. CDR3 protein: CASTALRGPNNEQFF. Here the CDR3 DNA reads TGTGCCAGCACCGCTTTGAGGGGGCCCAACAATGAGCAGTTCTTC.

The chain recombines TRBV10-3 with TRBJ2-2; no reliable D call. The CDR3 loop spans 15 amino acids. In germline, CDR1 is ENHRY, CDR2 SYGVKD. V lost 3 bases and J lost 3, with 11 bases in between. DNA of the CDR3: TGTGCCATCAGTGAAACCGGGTCGTACACCGGGGAGCTGTTTTTT. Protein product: CAISETGSYTGELFF.

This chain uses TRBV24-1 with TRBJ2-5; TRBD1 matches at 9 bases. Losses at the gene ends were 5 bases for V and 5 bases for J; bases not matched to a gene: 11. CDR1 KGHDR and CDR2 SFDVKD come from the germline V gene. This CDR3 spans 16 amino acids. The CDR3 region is CATSARGQGRMETQYF. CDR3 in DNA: TGTGCCACCAGTGCCCGGGGACAGGGAAGAATGGAGACCCAGTACTTC.

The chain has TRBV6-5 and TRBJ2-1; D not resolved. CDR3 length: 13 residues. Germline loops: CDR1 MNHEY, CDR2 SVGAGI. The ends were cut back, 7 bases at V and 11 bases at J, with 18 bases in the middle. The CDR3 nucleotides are TGTGCCAGCACCACCCCGTCGACAACCCAGCAGTTCTTC. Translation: CASTTPSTTQQFF.